A single sample is the source of the 8 T cell receptor beta chains below, sequenced in a study of blood T cell repertoires in COVID-19. Clones were read by immunoSEQ multiplex PCR, and TCRdb kept only the in-frame ones, dropping some. This sample has about 50,000 clones; roughly 90% occur once, and the top ten carry less than 10%. Sequenced material: peripheral blood. These TCRs come from a woman aged 80 or over with acute or convalescent COVID-19.

The chain combines TRBV7-2 with TRBJ2-1, with TRBD1 as a possible D gene (6 bases). V dropped 1 base and J dropped 7 bases, with 26 bases sitting between them. CDR1 is SGHTA and CDR2 is FQGNSA in the germline V gene. The CDR3 has 19 residues. CDR3 region: CASSLVGTLSYREGNEQFF. Here the CDR3 DNA reads TGTGCCAGCAGCTTAGTCGGAACACTATCGTACAGGGAAGGGAATGAGCAGTTCTTC.

V and J are TRBV3-1 (or the pseudogene TRBV3-2) and TRBJ1-5, with D maybe TRBD1 (5 bases). The CDR3 length is 17 residues. Germline CDR1 and CDR2: LGHDT and YNNKEL (reference sequence). Trimming took 0 bases from V and 3 from J, leaving 15 bases between them. CDR3 protein: CASSQDPGRQTNQPQHF. As DNA, the CDR3 is TGTGCCAGCAGCCAAGATCCCGGAAGACAGACCAATCAGCCCCAGCATTTT.

The chain recombines TRBV9 with TRBJ1-4, with 7 bases that match TRBD1. This CDR3 region has 14 residues. Germline V gives CDR1 SGDLS, CDR2 YYNGEE. The V and J ends lost 3 bases and 4 bases, in that order; junction bases with no gene match: 3. This CDR3 reads CASSATGLNEKLFF. CDR3 coding DNA: TGTGCCAGCAGCGCGACAGGGCTTAATGAAAAACTGTTTTTT.

The rearrangement joins TRBV5-6 to TRBJ2-3, with 9 bases matching TRBD1. The CDR3 is 15 amino acids. CDR1 is SGHDT, CDR2 YYEEEE, per germline. V was clipped by 0 bases and J by 6 bases; unmatched bases: 5. The DNA of the CDR3 is TGTGCCAGCAGCTTGGTGACAGGGGGAGTTGATACGCAGTATTTT. It encodes CASSLVTGGVDTQYF.

This chain connects TRBV19 to TRBJ2-3; 9 nucleotides match TRBD2. The junction had 17 bases not matched to a gene; V was cut back by 9 bases and J by 7 bases. From germline, CDR1 is LNHDA and CDR2 SQIVND (reference sequence). The CDR3 covers 16 residues. CDR3 sequence: CASNDPGREGMYTQYF. The CDR3 DNA reads as TGTGCCAGCAACGACCCTGGGCGGGAGGGCATGTATACGCAGTATTTT.

The rearrangement links TRBV7-2 to TRBJ2-6, with D uncertain. The V gene lost 4 bases and the J gene lost 0 bases, with 10 bases spanning the gap. Looked up from germline, CDR1 is SGHTA and CDR2 is FQGNSA. The CDR3 contains 16 residues. The CDR3 region is CASSSDKSSGANVLTF. CDR3 sequence (DNA): TGTGCCAGCAGCTCCGACAAGAGCTCTGGGGCCAACGTCCTGACTTTC.

The chain couples TRBV11-3 to TRBJ2-1; possibly TRBD1 for D (6 bases). V gave up 3 bases and J gave up 8 bases, with 17 bases separating them. Germline-derived CDR1 and CDR2 are SGHNT and YENEEA. The CDR3 runs 15 residues. The CDR3 sequence is CASSLASRGWDEQFF. CDR3 DNA: TGTGCCAGCAGCTTGGCGAGCAGGGGATGGGATGAGCAGTTCTTC.

The V call is TRBV7-8, the J call TRBJ1-1; D gene unclear. V was clipped by 4 bases and J by 6 bases, with 15 bases between them. The CDR3 loop spans 14 amino acids. The germline gives CDR1 SGHVS, CDR2 FQNEAQ. In nucleotides, the CDR3 is TGTGCCAGCAGCTCCCTCGGTAGGAGGGCTGAAGCTTTCTTT. Protein: CASSSLGRRAEAFF.